The 2 T cell receptor beta chains presented below share a single source sample, sequenced in a study of control samples from healthy donors and cancer patients. The table came from immunoSEQ multiplex PCR; TCRdb's copy has only in-frame clones and leaves some out. The data contain about 28,000 clones, roughly 91% of them singletons. Sequencing used PBMCs. The receptors derive from a man in his fifties or sixties with lung cancer.

This chain joins TRBV10-3 and TRBJ1-4; D uncertain. V dropped 11 bases and J dropped 8 bases, with 21 bases sitting between them. Germline CDR1 ENHRY, CDR2 SYGVKD. The CDR3 sequence is 14 residues long. The CDR3 loop is CASFPREGKEKLFF. DNA for the CDR3: TGTGCCTCCTTCCCAAGGGAAGGGAAAGAAAAACTGTTTTTT.

This chain joins TRBV20-1 and TRBJ1-6; weak D call: TRBD1 (5 bases). The CDR3 contains 15 residues. Germline loops: CDR1 DFQATT, CDR2 SNEGSKA (reference sequence). Between the trimmed V and J ends, which lost 3 bases and 6 bases, there was a span of 15 bases. This chain's CDR3 is CSASDGARSNSPLHF. For the CDR3, the DNA is TGCAGTGCTAGTGACGGGGCTAGAAGTAATTCACCCCTCCACTTT.